A single sample is the source of the 25 T cell receptor beta chains below, sequenced in a study of blood T cell repertoires in COVID-19. Repertoires were generated with immunoSEQ multiplex PCR, while TCRdb's copy carries only in-frame clones and drops some. The sample holds about 210,000 clones; 89% are singletons and the top ten take around 4.8%. Material for sequencing was peripheral blood. These receptors were collected from a woman aged 40 to 55 with acute or convalescent COVID-19.

This clone turned up a few times. Different DNA sequences within this sample yield the same CDR3. V usage is TRBV5-4 and J usage is TRBJ2-1, with 9 bases identical to TRBD2. Trimming cost V 0 bases and J 3 bases; bases outside gene matches: 1. The CDR3 has 15 amino acids. Germline loops: CDR1 SGHNT, CDR2 YYREEE (reference sequence). The CDR3 sequence is CASSLELAGYNEQFF. In DNA form, the CDR3 reads TGTGCCAGCAGCTTGGAACTAGCGGGCTACAATGAGCAGTTCTTC.

V gene TRBV24-1 combines with J gene TRBJ2-3; D may be TRBD1 (6 bases). This CDR3 has 14 amino acids. CDR1 and CDR2 (germline): KGHDR, SFDVKD. V dropped 4 bases and J dropped 7 bases, with 14 bases sitting between them. The CDR3 loop reads CATSEHRAVYTQYF. Here the CDR3 DNA reads TGTGCCACCAGTGAACACAGGGCGGTCTATACGCAGTATTTT.

The chain uses TRBV19 and TRBJ1-5; 8 bases match TRBD1. This CDR3 spans 14 amino acids. The trim removed 5 bases at V and 6 bases at J, leaving 6 bases unmatched. Per germline, CDR1 LNHDA and CDR2 SQIVND (reference sequence). The CDR3 coding sequence is TGTGCCAGTAGTTCCAGGGGGCGAGGTCAGCCCCAGCATTTT. This sequence encodes CASSSRGRGQPQHF.

The chain combines TRBV6-5 with TRBJ1-2; D is possibly TRBD1 (5 bases). Germline V gene sequence: CDR1 MNHEY, CDR2 SVGAGI. The germline V and J ends were trimmed by 0 bases and 6 bases, with 11 bases remaining between them. The length of the CDR3 is 14 residues. CDR3 nucleotide sequence: TGTGCCAGCAGTTACTCGGGGGGATTAAATGGCTACACCTTC. Translated, it gives CASSYSGGLNGYTF.

The chain has TRBV24-1 and TRBJ2-3, with a tentative D call TRBD2 (7 bases). The germline V gene has CDR1 KGHDR and CDR2 SFDVKD. V lost 4 bases and J lost 0, with 19 bases in between. The CDR3 covers 18 residues. The CDR3, as DNA: TGTGCCACCAGTGACCAACTCGGGGGGCCGGATAGCACAGATACGCAGTATTTT. Translating gives CATSDQLGGPDSTDTQYF.

This clone was recorded many times. The V gene is TRBV19, the J gene TRBJ1-4; maybe TRBD1 (6 bases). CDR3 length: 14 amino acids. The V gene's germline CDR1 is LNHDA and CDR2 SQIVND (reference sequence). The V gene lost 6 bases and the J gene lost 7 bases, with 15 bases spanning the gap. The CDR3 DNA follows: TGTGCCAGTAGACAGGGTTTAGGGTTTGAAAAACTGTTTTTT. It encodes CASRQGLGFEKLFF.

This sequence joins TRBV14 and TRBJ2-5, with D possibly matching TRBD2 (5 bases). CDR3 length: 15 residues. The germline CDR1 and CDR2 sequences are SGHDN and FVKESK. V lost 6 bases and J 4 bases, leaving 18 bases between the germline ends. The CDR3 loop reads CASSSNTLVVETQYF. CDR3 nucleotide sequence: TGTGCCAGCAGTTCTAATACACTAGTCGTAGAGACCCAGTACTTC. Filled out from reference TRBV14 and TRBJ2-5, the complete variable domain reads EAGVTQFPSHSVIEKGQTVTLRCDPISGHDNLYWYRRVMGKEIKFLLHFVKESKQDESGMPNNRFLAERTGGTYSTLKVQPAELEDSGVYFCASSSNTLVVETQYFGPGTRLLVL.

The chain combines TRBV30 with TRBJ2-5; D is possibly TRBD2 (5 bases). CDR3 length: 13 residues. Deletions cut 2 bases from V and 2 bases from J, with 9 bases between. Germline CDR1 and CDR2: GTSNPN and SVGIG (reference sequence). The CDR3 region is CAWSRGEQETQYF. The CDR3 nucleotides read TGTGCCTGGAGTCGGGGAGAACAAGAGACCCAGTACTTC.

This chain links TRBV7-2 with TRBJ1-2; D is uncertain. Germline V gene lookup returns CDR1 SGHTA and CDR2 FQGNSA. The CDR3 consists of 15 residues. The V end was cut by 1 base, the J end by 2 bases, with 11 bases between. CDR3 sequence reads: CASSLGERWNYGYTF. The CDR3 DNA sequence: TGTGCCAGCAGCTTAGGGGAGCGGTGGAACTATGGCTACACCTTC.

This clone was seen once. This chain joins TRBV12-5 and TRBJ1-2; D not resolved. CDR1 and CDR2 from the germline V gene are LGHNT and FRNRAP. The V gene lost 1 base and the J gene lost 0 bases, with 15 bases spanning the gap. The CDR3 is 17 amino acids. The CDR3 here is CASGLALSDGANYGYTF. CDR3 coding DNA: TGTGCTAGTGGTTTGGCACTCTCCGACGGAGCTAACTATGGCTACACCTTC.

V gene TRBV28 combines with J gene TRBJ1-5; D might be TRBD1 (5 bases). Germline V gene data show CDR1 as MDHEN and CDR2 as SYDVKM. CDR3 size: 14 residues. V was cut by 6 bases and J by 0 bases, with 9 bases left in between. The CDR3 DNA is TGTGCCAGCAGCCAGGGCCTTAGCAATCAGCCCCAGCATTTT. This sequence encodes CASSQGLSNQPQHF.

The table lists this clone with a few counts. The V call is TRBV27, the J call TRBJ1-5; 7 bases are shared with TRBD1. The germline V gene has CDR1 MNHEY and CDR2 SMNVEV (reference sequence). Trimming cost V 2 bases and J 0 bases; bases outside gene matches: 7. The CDR3 length is 17 residues. The CDR3 nucleotides are TGTGCCAGCAGTTTAAAGGGACAGCCGTCTAGCAATCAGCCCCAGCATTTT. Translating gives CASSLKGQPSSNQPQHF.

J is TRBJ2-7 and V is TRBV21-1; no check of the table's D call, TRBD1, against the DNA was made. TRBV21-1 is classified as a pseudogene. This CDR3 is 14 amino acids long. CDR3 bases: TGTGCCAGCCGAGAGAGACAGGGGGACTACGAGCAGTACGTC. It encodes CASRERQGDYEQYV.

V and J are TRBV24-1 and TRBJ1-4; D unclear. CDR1 KGHDR and CDR2 SFDVKD come from the germline V gene. Trimming took off 5 bases at V and 8 bases at J, with 8 bases between the two ends. The CDR3 is 12 amino acids. The CDR3 DNA follows: TGTGCCACCAGTGTAAGAGGGGAAAAACTGTTTTTT. Its translation is CATSVRGEKLFF.

The chain joins TRBV4-1 to TRBJ2-2, with 11 nucleotides matching TRBD1. Trimming at V came to 0 bases and at J to 6 bases, leaving 6 bases not matched to a gene. Germline-derived CDR1 and CDR2 are MGHRA and YSYEKL. The CDR3 sequence is 17 residues long. This chain's CDR3 is CASSQEGGQGVAGELFF. The CDR3 DNA is TGCGCCAGCAGCCAAGAGGGGGGACAGGGGGTAGCCGGGGAGCTGTTTTTT.

CDR3 sequence (DNA): TGCGCCAGCAGCCAAGTTCTACAGGGGGCTGGCTATGGCTACACCTTC. Translation gives CASSQVLQGAGYGYTF. The V gene is TRBV4-1, the J gene TRBJ1-2, with 9 bases aligning to TRBD1. The CDR3 covers 16 residues. J gave up 4 bases and V 1 base, and 7 bases lay outside the gene matches. Per the germline V gene, CDR1 is MGHRA and CDR2 is YSYEKL.

The V and J genes are TRBV10-2 and TRBJ1-1, with no clear D. CDR1 and CDR2 from the germline V gene are WSHSY and SAAADI. V shed 5 bases and J shed 1 base, with 8 bases lying between them. CDR3 length: 13 residues. The CDR3, as DNA: TGCGCCAGCAGTCAGGTAGAGAACACTGAAGCTTTCTTT. As protein: CASSQVENTEAFF.

The chain carries TRBV25-1 and TRBJ1-1; D perhaps matches TRBD1 (6 bases). The CDR3 covers 15 residues. The germline gives CDR1 MGHDK, CDR2 SYGVNS. Trimming removed 3 bases at V and 2 bases at J, with 13 bases between. CDR3 DNA: TGTGCCAGCAGTGATTACCAGGGGTTAAACACTGAAGCTTTCTTT. Encoded protein: CASSDYQGLNTEAFF.

This clone was observed once. Written as DNA, the CDR3 is TGTGCCAGTAGTACTAGCGGGGGGTACACAGATACGCAGTATTTT. Translated: CASSTSGGYTDTQYF. The J gene is TRBJ2-3, the V gene TRBV19; 11 nucleotides match TRBD2. The CDR3 is 15 residues long. From germline, CDR1 is LNHDA and CDR2 SQIVND (reference sequence). With 4 bases clipped from V and 2 bases from J, the junction kept 2 bases outside the gene matches.

J is TRBJ1-6 and V is TRBV5-6; D unclear. Trimming removed 3 bases from V and 4 bases from J, with 11 bases in between. The germline V gene has CDR1 SGHDT and CDR2 YYEEEE. The CDR3 spans 15 residues. Written as DNA, the CDR3 is TGTGCCAGCAGCTCGAGACTGATTTATAATTCACCCCTCCACTTT. Translating it yields CASSSRLIYNSPLHF. Looking up the rest from reference TRBV5-6 and TRBJ1-6 gives the full variable domain: DAGVTQSPTHLIKTRGQQVTLRCSPKSGHDTVSWYQQALGQGPQFIFQYYEEEERQRGNFPDRFSGHQFPNYSSELNVNALLLGDSALYLCASSSRLIYNSPLHFGNGTRLTVT.

V and J are TRBV2 and TRBJ2-1; D is perhaps TRBD1 (5 bases). Per the germline V gene, CDR1 is SNHLY and CDR2 is FYNNEI. The CDR3 contains 15 residues. The V end lost 11 bases, the J end lost 5 bases, and 22 bases lay between the germline ends. CDR3 protein: CADKLGRRSHNEQFF. CDR3 DNA sequence: TGTGCCGATAAATTGGGGCGTCGGAGCCACAATGAGCAGTTCTTC.

The table lists this clone with a few counts. The chain employs TRBV6-2 or TRBV6-3 and TRBJ2-1, with D possibly matching TRBD2 (5 bases). CDR1 and CDR2 (germline): MNHEY, SVGEGT. The V end lost 2 bases, the J end lost 5 bases, and 19 bases lay between the germline ends. The CDR3 consists of 17 residues. CDR3 DNA sequence: TGTGCCAGCAGTTACACCCGAGGGTGGTCAGGAGACAATGAGCAGTTCTTC. This encodes CASSYTRGWSGDNEQFF.

V usage is TRBV10-1 and J usage is TRBJ1-1; the D is unclear. CDR1 and CDR2 from the germline V gene are WNHNN and SYGVQD (reference sequence). V was shortened by 5 bases and J by 1 base, with 5 bases between the two germline ends. CDR3 length equals 12 residues. The chain's CDR3 is CASSRGNTEAFF. The CDR3 nucleotides are TGCGCCAGCAGTCGGGGGAACACTGAAGCTTTCTTT.

This clone was recorded only once. The J gene is TRBJ1-1, the V gene TRBV6-5, with 11 bases aligning to TRBD1. The CDR3 runs 14 residues. V dropped 6 bases and J dropped 6; count of bases not matched to a gene: 6. Germline loops: CDR1 MNHEY, CDR2 SVGAGI. Written as DNA, the CDR3 is TGTGCCAGCAGCCTCCGGGACAGGGGGTCTGAAGCTTTCTTT. Residues: CASSLRDRGSEAFF.

V gene TRBV10-3 combines with J gene TRBJ1-5, with TRBD1 matching over 9 bases. This CDR3 region has 15 residues. Germline CDR1 and CDR2: ENHRY and SYGVKD. The ends lost 3 bases at V and 11 bases at J; junction bases unmatched: 11. The CDR3 here is CAISERDRDVKAQHF. CDR3 nucleotide sequence: TGTGCCATCAGTGAAAGGGACAGGGACGTGAAAGCCCAGCATTTT.